The 6 T cell receptor beta chains listed next were all sequenced from one sample in a study of blood T cell repertoires in COVID-19. Method: immunoSEQ multiplex PCR; TCRdb's copy keeps in-frame clones and lacks some. The sample has some 270,000 clones; 89% are singletons. The sample comprised peripheral blood. The receptors stem from a man aged 45-65 years with acute or convalescent COVID-19.

The chain carries TRBV27 and TRBJ2-1; D may be TRBD2 (6 bases). Germline CDR1 MNHEY, CDR2 SMNVEV (reference sequence). The CDR3 runs 15 residues. The V gene lost 0 bases and the J gene lost 7 bases, with 13 bases spanning the gap. The CDR3 here is CASSLSPGLMNEQFF. Written as DNA, the CDR3 is TGTGCCAGCAGTTTATCTCCGGGACTTATGAATGAGCAGTTCTTC.

This clone was found once. J is TRBJ2-7 and V is TRBV6-6; D unclear. Germline V gene lookup returns CDR1 MNHNY and CDR2 SVGAGI (reference sequence). The CDR3 sequence is 14 residues long. V shed 5 bases and J shed 2 bases, with 13 bases lying between them. This CDR3 reads CASSPNPLTYEQYF. DNA for the CDR3: TGTGCCAGCAGTCCTAACCCTCTCACCTACGAGCAGTACTTC.

This clone was counted between two and nine times. The rearrangement links TRBV4-1 to TRBJ1-2, with D unresolved. The V and J ends lost 0 bases and 8 bases respectively, with 16 bases between them. CDR1 and CDR2 (germline): MGHRA, YSYEKL. This CDR3 spans 15 amino acids. CDR3 nucleotide sequence: TGCGCCAGCAGCCAAGAGTTGGTGGGCCTATGGGGCTACACCTTC. Translated, it gives CASSQELVGLWGYTF.

The chain employs TRBV18 and TRBJ1-1; D not resolved. V was cut by 1 base and J by 0 bases, with 6 bases left in between. The germline V gene has CDR1 KGHSH and CDR2 LQKENI. The CDR3 contains 14 residues. CDR3 nucleotide sequence: TGTGCCAGCTCACCACGACAACTGAACACTGAAGCTTTCTTT. Translated, it gives CASSPRQLNTEAFF.

The genes are TRBV11-2 and TRBJ1-1; D not resolved. The CDR3 loop spans 15 amino acids. Trimming cost V 1 base and J 0 bases, with 9 bases left between them. Germline assignment: CDR1 SGHAT and CDR2 FQNNGV. The CDR3 nucleotides are TGTGCCAGCAGCTTAGGTTCAGGAATGAACACTGAAGCTTTCTTT. The encoded protein is CASSLGSGMNTEAFF.

V is TRBV2 and J is TRBJ1-5; 9 bases align to TRBD1. The CDR3 is made up of 18 amino acids. Germline V lookup: CDR1 SNHLY, CDR2 FYNNEI. Trimming cost V 4 bases and J 2 bases; bases outside gene matches: 12. The CDR3 nucleotides are TGTGCCAGCAGTGGGGGGACAGGGAAGTTTGATGGCAATCAGCCCCAGCATTTT. Residues: CASSGGTGKFDGNQPQHF. Full variable domain (outside the CDR3, taken from reference TRBV2 and TRBJ1-5): EPEVTQTPSHQVTQMGQEVILRCVPISNHLYFYWYRQILGQKVEFLVSFYNNEISEKSEIFDDQFSVERPDGSNFTLKIRSTKLEDSAMYFCASSGGTGKFDGNQPQHFGDGTRLSIL.